The 7 T cell receptor beta chains listed next were all sequenced from one sample in a study of T cell clones after liver transplantation. Only in-frame clones appear in the TCRdb table, and some are missing; sequencing was by immunoSEQ multiplex PCR. The sample lists under 85,000 clones, about 80% occurring once. Sequencing was performed on CD4+ T cells from blood, taken 12 months after liver transplant. These receptors originate from a human patient who received a liver transplant. Part of the T cell pool may stem from the graft donor.

V usage is TRBV7-2 and J usage is TRBJ1-1; D remains unclear. V was trimmed by 3 bases and J by 0 bases, leaving 8 bases between them. There are 14 residues in the CDR3. Germline V gene data show CDR1 as SGHTA and CDR2 as FQGNSA. The CDR3 here is CASSFGGLNTEAFF. The CDR3 DNA reads TGTGCCAGCAGCTTCGGAGGATTGAACACTGAAGCTTTCTTT.

The J gene is TRBJ2-3, the V gene TRBV14; TRBD1 matches 10 bases. The J segment lost 4 bases and the V segment lost 8 bases, leaving 9 bases of the junction unmatched. The CDR3 loop spans 15 amino acids. From germline, CDR1 is SGHDN and CDR2 FVKESK. CDR3 in amino acids: CASGDRQGASDTQYF. The CDR3 bases are TGTGCCAGCGGGGATAGACAGGGGGCCTCAGATACGCAGTATTTT.

This clone was counted between two and nine times. The rearrangement links TRBV7-2 to TRBJ2-1; 14 bases match TRBD2. Germline V gene data show CDR1 as SGHTA and CDR2 as FQGNSA. Unmatched junction bases numbered 9, after V lost 5 bases and J lost 15 bases. There are 14 residues in the CDR3. The CDR3 coding sequence is TGTGCCAGCAGCCCTCGACTAGCGGGAGGGGGGGTGTTCTTC. Its translation: CASSPRLAGGGVFF.

The chain carries TRBV2 and TRBJ1-2; weak D call: TRBD1 (5 bases). The germline V gene has CDR1 SNHLY and CDR2 FYNNEI. The CDR3 totals 13 residues. With 4 bases removed from V and 7 bases from J, the gap between germline ends came to 13 bases. Here the CDR3 reads CASSVAGESGYTF. For the CDR3, the DNA is TGTGCCAGCAGTGTGGCGGGGGAGAGTGGCTACACCTTC.

This chain joins TRBV19 and TRBJ2-2; 12 bases are shared with TRBD2. The trim removed 6 bases at V and 0 bases at J, leaving 5 bases unmatched. The CDR3 totals 17 residues. Germline V gives CDR1 LNHDA, CDR2 SQIVND (reference sequence). In DNA, the CDR3 is TGTGCCAGTAGCAGCGGACTAGCGGGACCGAACACCGGGGAGCTGTTTTTT. It specifies CASSSGLAGPNTGELFF.

V is TRBV27 and J is TRBJ1-1; TRBD1 matches at 9 bases. J was trimmed by 11 bases and V by 5 bases; bases with no gene match: 18. Germline V gene data show CDR1 as MNHEY and CDR2 as SMNVEV (reference sequence). There are 16 residues in the CDR3. The CDR3 loop reads CASSPNHPGQGGEAFF. The CDR3 DNA reads as TGTGCCAGCAGTCCAAATCACCCGGGACAGGGTGGTGAGGCTTTCTTT.

V usage is TRBV7-2 and J usage is TRBJ1-2; D gene uncertain. This CDR3 is 14 amino acids long. V lost 2 bases and J lost 4, with 11 bases in between. Germline CDR1 and CDR2: SGHTA and FQGNSA. The CDR3 sequence: CASSLRVSGYGYTF. CDR3 in DNA: TGTGCCAGCAGCTTAAGAGTTTCCGGCTATGGCTACACCTTC.